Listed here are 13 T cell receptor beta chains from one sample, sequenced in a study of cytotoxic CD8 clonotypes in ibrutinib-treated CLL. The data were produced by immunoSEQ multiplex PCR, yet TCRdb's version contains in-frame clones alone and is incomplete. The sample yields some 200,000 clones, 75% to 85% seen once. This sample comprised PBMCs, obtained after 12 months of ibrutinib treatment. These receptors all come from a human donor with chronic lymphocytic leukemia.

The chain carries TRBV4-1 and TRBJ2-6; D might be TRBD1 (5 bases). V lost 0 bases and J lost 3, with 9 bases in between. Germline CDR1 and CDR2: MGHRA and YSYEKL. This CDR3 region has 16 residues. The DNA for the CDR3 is TGCGCCAGCAGCCAAGATGCAGGGTATGGGGCCAACGTCCTGACTTTC. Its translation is CASSQDAGYGANVLTF.

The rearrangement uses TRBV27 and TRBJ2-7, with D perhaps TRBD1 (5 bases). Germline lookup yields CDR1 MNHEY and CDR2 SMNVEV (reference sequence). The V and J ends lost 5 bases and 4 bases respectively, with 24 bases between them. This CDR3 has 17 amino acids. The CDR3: CASSPRGQGPFLYEQYF. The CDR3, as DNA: TGTGCCAGCAGTCCCAGAGGTCAGGGCCCTTTCTTATACGAGCAGTACTTC.

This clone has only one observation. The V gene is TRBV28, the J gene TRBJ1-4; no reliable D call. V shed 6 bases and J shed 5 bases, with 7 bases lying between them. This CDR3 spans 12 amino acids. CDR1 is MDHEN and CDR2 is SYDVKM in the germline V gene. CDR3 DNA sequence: TGTGCCAGCAGCAGGAAGAATGAAAAACTGTTTTTT. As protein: CASSRKNEKLFF.

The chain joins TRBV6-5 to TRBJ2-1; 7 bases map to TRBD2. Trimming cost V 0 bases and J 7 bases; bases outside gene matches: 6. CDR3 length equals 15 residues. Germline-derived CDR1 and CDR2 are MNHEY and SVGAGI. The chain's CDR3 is CASSYSNGLGNEQFF. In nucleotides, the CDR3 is TGTGCCAGCAGTTACTCGAATGGACTAGGTAATGAGCAGTTCTTC.

The CDR3 protein is CSVGISGTEAFF. DNA for the CDR3: TGCAGCGTTGGAATATCGGGCACTGAAGCTTTCTTT. V and J are TRBV29-1 and TRBJ1-1; D is uncertain. The germline gives CDR1 SQVTM, CDR2 ANQGSEA. This CDR3 is 12 amino acids long. Trimming pared 4 bases from V and 4 bases from J, leaving 10 bases between.

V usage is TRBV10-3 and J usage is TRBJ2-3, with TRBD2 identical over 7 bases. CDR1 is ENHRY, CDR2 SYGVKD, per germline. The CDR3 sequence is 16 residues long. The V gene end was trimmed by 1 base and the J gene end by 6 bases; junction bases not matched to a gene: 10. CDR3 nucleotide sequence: TGTGCCATCAGTGAGTTTGGCGGGGGTCCCGAGGATACGCAGTATTTT. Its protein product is CAISEFGGGPEDTQYF.

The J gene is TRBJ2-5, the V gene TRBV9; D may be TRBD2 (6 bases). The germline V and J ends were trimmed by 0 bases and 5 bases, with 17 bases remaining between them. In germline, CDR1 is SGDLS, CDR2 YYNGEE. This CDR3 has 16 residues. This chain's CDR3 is CASSVEGGASWETQYF. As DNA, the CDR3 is TGTGCCAGCAGCGTAGAAGGAGGGGCGTCTTGGGAGACCCAGTACTTC.

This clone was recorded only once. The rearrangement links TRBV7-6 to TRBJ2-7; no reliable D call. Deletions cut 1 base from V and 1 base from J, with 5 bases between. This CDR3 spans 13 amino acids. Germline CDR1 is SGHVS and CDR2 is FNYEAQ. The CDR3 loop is CASSLGLSYEQYF. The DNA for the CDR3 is TGTGCCAGCAGCTTAGGACTGTCCTACGAGCAGTACTTC.

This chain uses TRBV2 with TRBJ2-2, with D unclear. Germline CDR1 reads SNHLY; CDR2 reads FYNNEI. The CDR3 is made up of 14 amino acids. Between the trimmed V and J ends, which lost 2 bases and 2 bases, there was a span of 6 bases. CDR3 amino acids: CASSERRNTGELFF. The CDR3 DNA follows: TGTGCCAGCAGTGAAAGGCGTAACACCGGGGAGCTGTTTTTT.

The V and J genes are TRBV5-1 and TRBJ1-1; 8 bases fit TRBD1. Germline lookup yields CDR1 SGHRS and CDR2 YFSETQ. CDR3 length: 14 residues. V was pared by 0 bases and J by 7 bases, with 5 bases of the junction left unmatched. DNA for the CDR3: TGCGCCAGCAGCTTGGGACAGGGGAACGATGAAGCTTTCTTT. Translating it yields CASSLGQGNDEAFF.

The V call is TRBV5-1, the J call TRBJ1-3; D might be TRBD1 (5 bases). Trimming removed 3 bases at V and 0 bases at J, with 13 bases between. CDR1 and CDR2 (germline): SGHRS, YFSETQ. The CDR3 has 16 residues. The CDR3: CASSSWGQSSGNTIYF. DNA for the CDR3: TGCGCCAGCAGCTCATGGGGCCAAAGCTCTGGAAACACCATATATTTT. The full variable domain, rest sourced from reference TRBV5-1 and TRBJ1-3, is KAGVTQTPRYLIKTRGQQVTLSCSPISGHRSVSWYQQTPGQGLQFLFEYFSETQRNKGNFPGRFSGRQFSNSRSEMNVSTLELGDSALYLCASSSWGQSSGNTIYFGEGSWLTVV.

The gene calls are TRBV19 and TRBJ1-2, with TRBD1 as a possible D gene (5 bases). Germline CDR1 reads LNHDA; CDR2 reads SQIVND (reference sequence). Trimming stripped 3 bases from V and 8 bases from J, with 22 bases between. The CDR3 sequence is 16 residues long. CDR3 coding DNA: TGTGCCAGTAGTATTTCACCGGGACCGGCCACCGTCGGCTACACCTTC. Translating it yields CASSISPGPATVGYTF.

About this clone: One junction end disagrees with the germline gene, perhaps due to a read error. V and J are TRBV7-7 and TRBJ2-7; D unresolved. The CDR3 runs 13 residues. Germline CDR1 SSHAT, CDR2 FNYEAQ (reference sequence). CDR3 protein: CASSIGGSYEQYF. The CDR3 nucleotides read TGTGCTAGCAGCATTGGCGGTTCCTACGAGCAGTACTTC.